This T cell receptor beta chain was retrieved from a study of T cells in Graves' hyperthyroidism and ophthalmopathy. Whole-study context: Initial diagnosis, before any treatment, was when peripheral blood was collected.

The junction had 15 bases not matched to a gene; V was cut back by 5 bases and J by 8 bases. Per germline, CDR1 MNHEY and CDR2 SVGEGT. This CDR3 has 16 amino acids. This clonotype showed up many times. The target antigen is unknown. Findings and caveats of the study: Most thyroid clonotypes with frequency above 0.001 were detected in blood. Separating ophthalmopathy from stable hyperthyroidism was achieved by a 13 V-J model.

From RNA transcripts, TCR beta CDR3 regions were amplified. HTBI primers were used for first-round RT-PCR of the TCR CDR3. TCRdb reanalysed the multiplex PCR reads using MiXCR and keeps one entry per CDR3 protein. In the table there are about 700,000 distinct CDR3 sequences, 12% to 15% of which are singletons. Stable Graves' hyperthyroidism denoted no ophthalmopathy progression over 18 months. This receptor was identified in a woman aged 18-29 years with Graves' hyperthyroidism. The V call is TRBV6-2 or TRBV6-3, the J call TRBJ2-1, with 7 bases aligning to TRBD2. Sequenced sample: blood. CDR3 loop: CASSRPAGPRPHEQFF. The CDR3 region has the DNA TGTGCCAGCAGTCGACCAGCGGGGCCGAGGCCTCATGAGCAGTTCTTC.